Below, one T cell receptor (beta chain) is given with its context. The data derive from a study of blood T cell repertoires in COVID-19. V was cut by 1 base and J by 0 bases, with 13 bases left in between. The CDR3 extends over 17 amino acids. Germline V gene lookup returns CDR1 MGHDK and CDR2 SYGVNS. Original analysis: Quantification of nucleated cells was approximated via reference gene primer amplification. Sequencing was performed with immunoSEQ multiplex PCR; in TCRdb, only in-frame clones are kept and a portion is missing. V, J and clone size are those of that table, while D and trimming were read from the DNA. Here the sample spans about 210,000 clones, 75% to 85% being singletons.

Sequenced material: peripheral blood. The chain uses TRBV25-1 and TRBJ1-3, with D unresolved. This receptor was obtained from a man aged 60 to 75 with acute or convalescent COVID-19. CDR3 loop: CASSESSGLGSGNTIYF. CDR3 sequence (DNA): TGTGCCAGCAGTGAATCATCCGGGTTAGGCTCTGGAAACACCATATATTTT.